This T cell receptor beta chain derives from a study of T cells in Graves' hyperthyroidism and ophthalmopathy. Germline CDR1 and CDR2: SGHAT and FQNNGV. The CDR3 length is 15 residues. Comment on this clonotype: A clone one base away is much larger, so this may be a read error.

Researchers amplified the TCR beta CDR3 regions from RNA transcripts. Carried out on the TCR CDR3, a first-round RT-PCR used the HTBI primer set. TCRdb used MiXCR to reprocess the multiplex PCR reads, holding one entry per CDR3 protein. Here the sample spans hundreds of thousands of distinct CDR3 sequences, 35% to 45% being singletons. This TCR derives from a man between 18 and 29 years old with Graves' hyperthyroidism. Sequencing input: blood. The chain is built from TRBV11-2 and TRBJ1-6; the D gene is possibly TRBD1 (5 bases). This CDR3 reads CASRLGRQLNSPLHF. In nucleotides, the CDR3 is TGTGCCAGCCGCTTGGGGAGACAGCTAAATTCACCCCTCCACTTT. The complete variable domain, with remaining parts taken from reference TRBV11-2 and TRBJ1-6, reads EAGVAQSPRYKIIEKRQSVAFWCNPISGHATLYWYQQILGQGPKLLIQFQNNGVVDDSQLPKDRFSAERLKGVDSTLKIQPAKLEDSAVYLCASRLGRQLNSPLHFGNGTRLTVT.